The TCR beta chain under discussion was sequenced for a study of blood T cell repertoires in COVID-19. V shed 3 bases and J 10 bases; nucleotides not matched to a gene: 25. The CDR3 is made up of 19 amino acids. Germline V lookup: CDR1 MDHEN, CDR2 SYDVKM. TCRdb's copy holds only in-frame clones and misses some; the assay was immunoSEQ multiplex PCR. The sample contains approximately 150,000 clones, 75% to 85% of which appear only once. The sequenced material came from peripheral blood. V usage is TRBV28 and J usage is TRBJ1-2; TRBD1 agrees at 8 bases. The source of this sequence is a human donor in a cohort sampled during active COVID-19. CDR3: CASSLGGQGAPSSLGPYTF. The CDR3 region has the DNA TGTGCCAGCAGTTTGGGGGGTCAGGGGGCACCTTCGTCACTTGGTCCCTACACCTTC.